This T cell receptor (beta chain) was identified during a study of CD8 T cells in Susac syndrome. RNA was extracted with the RNeasy kit, and a quantity of about 0.45 to 1 ug was reverse transcribed using random hexamers. From the immunoSEQ multiplex PCR reads, TCRdb called clonotypes with MiXCR, one entry per CDR3 protein. The table has 90,000 to 150,000 distinct CDR3 sequences, about 92% seen once. In germline, CDR1 is SEHNR, CDR2 FQNEAQ (reference sequence). The CDR3 has 13 amino acids. Deletions cut 5 bases from V and 4 bases from J, with 11 bases between. The material sequenced was CD4+ T cells from PBMCs. The V and J genes are TRBV7-9 and TRBJ1-2; D remains ambiguous. This receptor was obtained from a human donor with multiple sclerosis. DNA for the CDR3: TGTGCCAGCAGCCCCTTGTGGAGCTATGGCTACACCTTC. Translation: CASSPLWSYGYTF.